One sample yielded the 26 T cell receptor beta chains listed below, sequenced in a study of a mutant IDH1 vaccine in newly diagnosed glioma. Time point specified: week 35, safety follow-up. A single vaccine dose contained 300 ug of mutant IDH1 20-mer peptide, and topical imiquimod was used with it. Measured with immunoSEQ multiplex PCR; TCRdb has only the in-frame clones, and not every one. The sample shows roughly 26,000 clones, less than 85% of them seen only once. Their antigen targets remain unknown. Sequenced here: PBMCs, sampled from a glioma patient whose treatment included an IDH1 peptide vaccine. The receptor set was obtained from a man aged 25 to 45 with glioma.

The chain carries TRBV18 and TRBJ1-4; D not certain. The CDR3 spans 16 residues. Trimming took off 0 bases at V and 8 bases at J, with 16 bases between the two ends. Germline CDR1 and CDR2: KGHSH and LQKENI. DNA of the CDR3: TGTGCCAGCTCACCACCGTTGGATGCCTCTGGGGAAAAACTGTTTTTT. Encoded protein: CASSPPLDASGEKLFF.

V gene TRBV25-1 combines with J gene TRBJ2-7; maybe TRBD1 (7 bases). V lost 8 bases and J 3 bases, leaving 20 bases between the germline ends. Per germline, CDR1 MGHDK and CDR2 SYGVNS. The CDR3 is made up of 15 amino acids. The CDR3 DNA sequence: TGTGCCAGCCAGGGGGGACTGCAAATTCACTACGAGCAGTACTTC. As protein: CASQGGLQIHYEQYF.

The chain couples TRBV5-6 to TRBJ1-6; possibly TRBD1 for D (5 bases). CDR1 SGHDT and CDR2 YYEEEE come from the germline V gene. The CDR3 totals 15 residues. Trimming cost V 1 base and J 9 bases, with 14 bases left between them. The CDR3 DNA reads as TGTGCCAGCAGCTTGCCCCCATCTGGGGGTTCACCCCTCCACTTT. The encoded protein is CASSLPPSGGSPLHF.

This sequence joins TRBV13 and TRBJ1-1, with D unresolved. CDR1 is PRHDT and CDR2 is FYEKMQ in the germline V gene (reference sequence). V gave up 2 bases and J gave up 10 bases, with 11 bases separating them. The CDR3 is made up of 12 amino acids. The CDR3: CASSLLGIGAFF. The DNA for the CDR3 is TGTGCCAGCAGCTTACTGGGAATTGGAGCTTTCTTT.

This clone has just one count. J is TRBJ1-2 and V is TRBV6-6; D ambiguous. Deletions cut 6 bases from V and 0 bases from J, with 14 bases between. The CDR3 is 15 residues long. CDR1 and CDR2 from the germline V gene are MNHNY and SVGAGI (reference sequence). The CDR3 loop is CASRPGKAANYGYTF. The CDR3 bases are TGTGCCAGCAGGCCGGGGAAGGCAGCTAACTATGGCTACACCTTC.

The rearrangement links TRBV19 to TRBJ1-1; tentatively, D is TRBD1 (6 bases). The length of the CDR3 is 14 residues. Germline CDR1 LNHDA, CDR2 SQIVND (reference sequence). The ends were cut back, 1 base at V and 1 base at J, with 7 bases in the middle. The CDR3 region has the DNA TGTGCCAGTAGTATAGGGACAGAGAACACTGAAGCTTTCTTT. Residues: CASSIGTENTEAFF.

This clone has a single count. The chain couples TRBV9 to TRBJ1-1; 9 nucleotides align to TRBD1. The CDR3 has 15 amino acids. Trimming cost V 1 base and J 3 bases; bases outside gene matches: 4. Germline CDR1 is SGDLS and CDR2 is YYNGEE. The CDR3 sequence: CASSVTGGRDTEAFF. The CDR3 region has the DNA TGTGCCAGCAGCGTAACAGGGGGCAGGGACACTGAAGCTTTCTTT.

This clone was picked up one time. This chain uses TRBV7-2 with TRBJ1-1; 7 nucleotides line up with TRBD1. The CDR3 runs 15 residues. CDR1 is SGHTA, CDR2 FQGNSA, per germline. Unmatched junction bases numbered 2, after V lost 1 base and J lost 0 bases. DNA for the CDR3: TGTGCCAGCAGCTTAGATAGGGGGCTGAACACTGAAGCTTTCTTT. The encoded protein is CASSLDRGLNTEAFF.

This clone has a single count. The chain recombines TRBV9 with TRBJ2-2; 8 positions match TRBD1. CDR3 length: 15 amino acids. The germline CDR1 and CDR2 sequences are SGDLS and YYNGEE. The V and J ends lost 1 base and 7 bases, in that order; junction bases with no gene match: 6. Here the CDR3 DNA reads TGTGCCAGCAGCGTAACCCAGGGGGCGGTCGGGGAGCTGTTTTTT. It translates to CASSVTQGAVGELFF.

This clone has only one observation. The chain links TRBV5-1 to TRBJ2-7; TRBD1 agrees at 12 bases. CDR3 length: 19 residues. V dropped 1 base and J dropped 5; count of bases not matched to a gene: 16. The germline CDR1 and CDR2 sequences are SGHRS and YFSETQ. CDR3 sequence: CASSLFPGQGARGMNEQYF. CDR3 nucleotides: TGCGCCAGCAGCTTGTTCCCGGGACAGGGGGCCCGCGGGATGAACGAGCAGTACTTC.

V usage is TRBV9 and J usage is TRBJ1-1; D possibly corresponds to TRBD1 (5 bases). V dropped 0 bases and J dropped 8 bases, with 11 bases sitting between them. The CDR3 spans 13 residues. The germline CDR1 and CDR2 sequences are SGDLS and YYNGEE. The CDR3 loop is CASSVVTEGEAFF. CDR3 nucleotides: TGTGCCAGCAGCGTAGTAACGGAGGGGGAAGCTTTCTTT.

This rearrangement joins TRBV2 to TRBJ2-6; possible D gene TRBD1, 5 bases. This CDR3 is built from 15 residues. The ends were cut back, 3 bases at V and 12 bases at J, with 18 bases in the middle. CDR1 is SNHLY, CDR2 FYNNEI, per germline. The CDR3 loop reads CASSETRQTISVLTF. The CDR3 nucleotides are TGTGCCAGCAGTGAGACGAGACAGACCATAAGCGTCCTGACTTTC. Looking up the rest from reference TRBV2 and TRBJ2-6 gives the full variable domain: EPEVTQTPSHQVTQMGQEVILRCVPISNHLYFYWYRQILGQKVEFLVSFYNNEISEKSEIFDDQFSVERPDGSNFTLKIRSTKLEDSAMYFCASSETRQTISVLTFGAGSRLTVL.

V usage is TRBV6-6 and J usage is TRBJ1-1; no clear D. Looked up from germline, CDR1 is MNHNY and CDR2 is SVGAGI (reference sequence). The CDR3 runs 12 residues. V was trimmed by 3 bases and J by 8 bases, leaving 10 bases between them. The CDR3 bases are TGTGCCAGCAGTTATTCCAGCTGGGAAGCTTTCTTT. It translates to CASSYSSWEAFF.

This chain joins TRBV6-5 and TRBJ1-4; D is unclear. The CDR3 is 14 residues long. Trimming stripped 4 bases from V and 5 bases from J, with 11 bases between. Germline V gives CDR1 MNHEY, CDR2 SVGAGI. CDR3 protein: CASSSRGVNEKLFF. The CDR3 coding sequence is TGTGCCAGCAGTTCAAGAGGAGTGAATGAAAAACTGTTTTTT.

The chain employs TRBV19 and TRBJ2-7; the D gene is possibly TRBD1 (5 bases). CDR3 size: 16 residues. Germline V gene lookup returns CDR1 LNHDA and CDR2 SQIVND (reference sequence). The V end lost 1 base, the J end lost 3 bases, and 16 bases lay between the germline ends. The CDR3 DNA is TGTGCCAGTAGTATAGTAAGGACACCGACCTTCTACGAGCAGTACTTC. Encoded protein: CASSIVRTPTFYEQYF.

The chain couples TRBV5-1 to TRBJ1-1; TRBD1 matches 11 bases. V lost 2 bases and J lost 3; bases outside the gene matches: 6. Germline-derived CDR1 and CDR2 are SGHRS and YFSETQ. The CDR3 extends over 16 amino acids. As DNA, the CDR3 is TGCGCCAGCAGCTTACCACGGACAGGGGGCGACACTGAAGCTTTCTTT. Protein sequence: CASSLPRTGGDTEAFF.

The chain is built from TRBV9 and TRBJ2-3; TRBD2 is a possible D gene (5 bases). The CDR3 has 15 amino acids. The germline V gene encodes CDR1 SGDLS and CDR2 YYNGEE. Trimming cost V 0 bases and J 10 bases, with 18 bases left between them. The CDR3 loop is CASSVASGPRGSQYF. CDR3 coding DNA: TGTGCCAGCAGCGTAGCTTCGGGCCCCCGGGGATCGCAGTATTTT.

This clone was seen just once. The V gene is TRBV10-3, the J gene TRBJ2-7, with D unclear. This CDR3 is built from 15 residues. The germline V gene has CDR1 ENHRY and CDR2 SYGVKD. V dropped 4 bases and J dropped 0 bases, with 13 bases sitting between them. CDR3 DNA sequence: TGTGCCATCAGTGTGTCGGACGGAAGCTCCTACGAGCAGTACTTC. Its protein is CAISVSDGSSYEQYF.

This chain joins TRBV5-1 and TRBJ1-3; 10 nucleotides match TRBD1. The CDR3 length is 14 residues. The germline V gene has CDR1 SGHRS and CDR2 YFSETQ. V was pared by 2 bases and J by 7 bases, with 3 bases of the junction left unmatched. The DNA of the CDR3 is TGCGCCAGCAGCTTAGGGACAGGGGCGAACACCATATATTTT. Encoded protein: CASSLGTGANTIYF.

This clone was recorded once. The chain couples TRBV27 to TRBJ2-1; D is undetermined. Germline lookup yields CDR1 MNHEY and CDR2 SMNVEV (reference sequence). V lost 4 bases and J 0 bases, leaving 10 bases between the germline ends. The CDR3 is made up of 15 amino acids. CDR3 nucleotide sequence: TGTGCCAGCAGTTCCGACGGAAGCTCCTACAATGAGCAGTTCTTC. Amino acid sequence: CASSSDGSSYNEQFF.

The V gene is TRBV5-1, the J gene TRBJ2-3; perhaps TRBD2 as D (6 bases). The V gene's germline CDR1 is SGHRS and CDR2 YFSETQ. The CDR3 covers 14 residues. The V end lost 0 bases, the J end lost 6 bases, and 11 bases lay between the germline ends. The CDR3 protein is CASSLAGVGDTQYF. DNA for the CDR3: TGCGCCAGCAGCTTGGCGGGAGTCGGTGATACGCAGTATTTT. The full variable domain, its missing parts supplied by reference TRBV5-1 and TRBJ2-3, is KAGVTQTPRYLIKTRGQQVTLSCSPISGHRSVSWYQQTPGQGLQFLFEYFSETQRNKGNFPGRFSGRQFSNSRSEMNVSTLELGDSALYLCASSLAGVGDTQYFGPGTRLTVL.

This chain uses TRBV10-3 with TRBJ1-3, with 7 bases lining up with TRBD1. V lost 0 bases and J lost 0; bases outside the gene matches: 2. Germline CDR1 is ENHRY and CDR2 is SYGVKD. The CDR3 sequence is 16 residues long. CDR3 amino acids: CAISESGQSSGNTIYF. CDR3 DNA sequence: TGTGCCATCAGTGAGTCGGGACAGAGCTCTGGAAACACCATATATTTT.

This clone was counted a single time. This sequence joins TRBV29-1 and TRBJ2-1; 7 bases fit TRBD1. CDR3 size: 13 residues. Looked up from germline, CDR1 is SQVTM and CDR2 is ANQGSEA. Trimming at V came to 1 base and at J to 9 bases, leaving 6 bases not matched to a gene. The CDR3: CSVEVLQGFEQFF. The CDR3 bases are TGCAGCGTTGAAGTACTACAGGGGTTTGAGCAGTTCTTC.

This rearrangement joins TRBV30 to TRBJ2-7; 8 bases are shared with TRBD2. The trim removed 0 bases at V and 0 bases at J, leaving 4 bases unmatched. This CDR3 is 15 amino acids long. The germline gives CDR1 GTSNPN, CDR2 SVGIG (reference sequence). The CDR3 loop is CAWSVTSGDSYEQYF. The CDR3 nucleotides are TGTGCCTGGAGTGTAACTAGCGGAGACTCCTACGAGCAGTACTTC.

For the CDR3, the DNA is TGTGCCAGCAGCACCGGGACTAGCGGGATTGGCACCGGGGAGCTGTTTTTT. Amino acid sequence: CASSTGTSGIGTGELFF. The chain couples TRBV13 to TRBJ2-2, with 13 bases lining up with TRBD2. The CDR3 totals 17 residues. CDR1 and CDR2 from the germline V gene are PRHDT and FYEKMQ (reference sequence). Trimming removed 5 bases from V and 4 bases from J; junction bases left unmatched: 7.

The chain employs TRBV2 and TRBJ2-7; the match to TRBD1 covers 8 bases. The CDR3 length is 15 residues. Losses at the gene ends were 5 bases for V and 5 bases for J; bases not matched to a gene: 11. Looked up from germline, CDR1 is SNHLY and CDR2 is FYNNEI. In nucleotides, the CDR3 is TGTGCCAGCAGTTTCGACCGGGACAGGACTCACGAGCAGTACTTC. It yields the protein CASSFDRDRTHEQYF.